The TCR beta chain described here comes from a study of blood T cell repertoires in COVID-19. Across the whole study: T cells, B-cell-depleted T cells, or PBMCs supplied cDNA or gDNA.

Clones were read by immunoSEQ multiplex PCR, and TCRdb kept only the in-frame ones, dropping some. The data contain about 90,000 clones, around 90% of them singletons. This clonotype was sampled from a man aged 50 to 59 with COVID-19, enrolled during active disease. The source material was peripheral blood.

For the CDR3, the DNA is TGTGCCAGCACAGGGGGAAATTCACCCCTCCACTTT. The encoded protein is CASTGGNSPLHF. The chain combines TRBV2 with TRBJ1-6; TRBD1 aligns across 7 bases. The J segment lost 7 bases and the V segment lost 7 bases, leaving 1 base of the junction unmatched. The CDR3 spans 12 residues. Germline assignment: CDR1 SNHLY and CDR2 FYNNEI.